This T cell receptor (beta chain) was sequenced during a study of long-term antiretroviral therapy in people with HIV. As regards this clone: Its antigen is currently unknown.

Findings and limits, study-wide: Whichever time point was examined, clones expanded before ART dominated the repertoire. Diversity measured after ART increased yet remained under transplant donor controls.

The assay, immunoSEQ v3.0, was run at survey level. The repertoire was sequenced with immunoSEQ multiplex PCR; TCRdb's copy has only in-frame clones and lacks some. The sample holds about 22,000 clones, 80% to 90% seen once. Per germline, CDR1 SGDLS and CDR2 YYNGEE. This CDR3 comprises 15 residues. V lost 0 bases and J lost 5, with 12 bases in between. This TCR was sampled from a woman younger than 45 with HIV. The sample was unsorted PBMCs, taken 1.8 years before starting antiretroviral therapy. V usage is TRBV9 and J usage is TRBJ2-1; D possibly corresponds to TRBD2 (6 bases). The CDR3 spells CASSVGAGRHNEQFF. The CDR3 bases are TGTGCCAGCAGCGTAGGGGCGGGACGACACAATGAGCAGTTCTTC.